These 20 T cell receptor beta chains were sequenced from one sample in a study of blood T cell repertoires in COVID-19. Method: immunoSEQ multiplex PCR; TCRdb's copy keeps in-frame clones and lacks some. Here the sample spans about 97,000 clones, 75% to 90% being singletons. The source material was peripheral blood. These receptors came from a woman in her 70s with active or convalescent COVID-19.

The CDR3 nucleotides are TGTGCCAGCAGCCGTAGAGCTAGCGGGGGGTACAATGAGCAGTTCTTC. Residues: CASSRRASGGYNEQFF. This chain uses TRBV11-2 with TRBJ2-1; TRBD2 agrees at 11 bases. The CDR3 is 16 amino acids. In germline, CDR1 is SGHAT, CDR2 FQNNGV. The V segment lost 5 bases and the J segment 4 bases; nucleotides outside the gene matches: 7.

The rearrangement joins TRBV6-6 to TRBJ2-7; D perhaps matches TRBD1 (5 bases). Germline CDR1 reads MNHNY; CDR2 reads SVGAGI (reference sequence). Trimming took 4 bases from V and 1 from J, leaving 14 bases between them. CDR3 size: 15 residues. The CDR3 nucleotides are TGTGCCAGCAGTTTCCGACAGTCCCTTTCCTACGAGCAGTACTTC. Translation gives CASSFRQSLSYEQYF.

The chain employs TRBV25-1 and TRBJ2-3, with 7 bases lining up with TRBD2. J lost 2 bases, V lost 8 bases, and 10 bases had no gene match. Germline lookup yields CDR1 MGHDK and CDR2 SYGVNS. The CDR3 length is 15 residues. CDR3 DNA sequence: TGTGCCAGCGGGCCATATCGGGGGGACACAGATACGCAGTATTTT. Translating gives CASGPYRGDTDTQYF. The full variable domain, in which reference TRBV25-1 and TRBJ2-3 provide the parts outside the CDR3, is EADIYQTPRYLVIGTGKKITLECSQTMGHDKMYWYQQDPGMELHLIHYSYGVNSTEKGDLSSESTVSRIRTEHFPLTLESARPSHTSQYLCASGPYRGDTDTQYFGPGTRLTVL.

J is TRBJ1-5 and V is TRBV28, with 7 bases aligning to TRBD1. The CDR3 totals 13 residues. Trimming cost V 6 bases and J 5 bases; bases outside gene matches: 4. Germline CDR1 MDHEN, CDR2 SYDVKM. Written as DNA, the CDR3 is TGTGCCAGCAGAAACAGGGGCGATCAGCCCCAGCATTTT. Its protein is CASRNRGDQPQHF.

V and J are TRBV5-8 and TRBJ1-1; 7 bases line up with TRBD1. V gave up 4 bases and J gave up 1 base; unmatched junction bases: 16. CDR1 is SGHTS and CDR2 is YDEGEE in the germline V gene. The CDR3 spans 18 residues. The CDR3 DNA follows: TGTGCCAGCAGCCGTAGATTCCAGGGGGAACTTGGGAACACTGAAGCTTTCTTT. This gives the protein CASSRRFQGELGNTEAFF.

As concerns this clone: The junction does not match germline at one end; this may be a read error. The chain carries TRBV7-7 and TRBJ2-5; 10 bases fit TRBD2. This CDR3 spans 14 amino acids. Germline CDR1 reads SSHAT; CDR2 reads FNYEAQ (reference sequence). CDR3 bases: TGTGCTAGCAGCTTAGCGGGGGGATGGGAGACCCAGTACTTC. Its translation is CASSLAGGWETQYF.

This clone turned up a few times. The chain has TRBV6-2 or TRBV6-3 and TRBJ1-2; 7 bases match TRBD1. V was clipped by 2 bases and J by 6 bases; unmatched bases: 18. The CDR3 runs to 18 residues. Germline values: CDR1 MNHEY, CDR2 SVGEGT. CDR3 amino acids: CASSYPSTGRWGADGYTF. Written as DNA, the CDR3 is TGTGCCAGCAGTTACCCCTCGACAGGGCGTTGGGGGGCAGATGGCTACACCTTC.

This clone occurred once. This chain joins TRBV28 and TRBJ1-2, with 11 positions matching TRBD1. CDR3 size: 15 residues. Germline V CDR1 and CDR2: MDHEN, SYDVKM. After removal of 1 base from V and 10 bases from J, the junction contained 8 bases not matched to a gene. Here the CDR3 reads CASSLSGQGDPSYTF. DNA for the CDR3: TGTGCCAGCAGTTTATCGGGACAGGGGGATCCTTCCTACACCTTC.

In this sample, this clone turned up a few times. The identical CDR3 is also encoded by other nucleotide sequences in the sample. The chain couples TRBV2 to TRBJ2-5; D is uncertain. Germline CDR1 is SNHLY and CDR2 is FYNNEI. CDR3 length equals 12 residues. Trimming shortened V by 8 bases and J by 1 base, and 8 bases separated the two germline ends. As DNA, the CDR3 is TGTGCCAGCTCCGCACTCCAAGAGACCCAGTACTTC. It codes for CASSALQETQYF. Based on the CDR3 plus reference TRBV2 and TRBJ2-5, the full variable domain is EPEVTQTPSHQVTQMGQEVILRCVPISNHLYFYWYRQILGQKVEFLVSFYNNEISEKSEIFDDQFSVERPDGSNFTLKIRSTKLEDSAMYFCASSALQETQYFGPGTRLLVL.

This clone is a singleton in its sample. The chain joins TRBV2 to TRBJ2-5; 11 bases agree with TRBD2. The CDR3 length is 15 residues. Per the germline V gene, CDR1 is SNHLY and CDR2 is FYNNEI. V shed 5 bases, J shed 7 bases, and the junction held 9 bases outside the gene matches. The CDR3 DNA reads as TGTGCCAGCAGTCCGGGACTAGCGGAGCTGGGGACCCAGTACTTC. The encoded protein is CASSPGLAELGTQYF.

V gene TRBV5-4 combines with J gene TRBJ1-1; 7 bases agree with TRBD1. V dropped 3 bases and J dropped 2; count of bases not matched to a gene: 7. CDR1 and CDR2 (germline): SGHNT, YYREEE (reference sequence). The CDR3 consists of 15 residues. The CDR3 nucleotides read TGTGCCAGCAGCTCGCACAGGGGCGCTAACACTGAAGCTTTCTTT. Its translation: CASSSHRGANTEAFF.

The chain recombines TRBV11-2 with TRBJ2-1, with TRBD2 matching over 12 bases. CDR3 size: 14 residues. The ends lost 6 bases at V and 8 bases at J; junction bases unmatched: 5. The V gene's germline CDR1 is SGHAT and CDR2 FQNNGV. The CDR3: CASRLAGGTYEQFF. The CDR3 DNA reads TGTGCCAGCAGGCTAGCGGGAGGGACCTATGAGCAGTTCTTC.

V usage is TRBV7-2 and J usage is TRBJ1-1, with 10 bases identical to TRBD1. The CDR3 has 14 residues. V lost 5 bases and J lost 5; bases outside the gene matches: 5. Per germline, CDR1 SGHTA and CDR2 FQGNSA. The CDR3 nucleotides are TGTGCCAGCAGCCTCGAGGGACAGGGGACTGAAGCTTTCTTT. This translates into CASSLEGQGTEAFF.

The gene calls are TRBV19 and TRBJ1-2, with D unresolved. Germline CDR1 and CDR2: LNHDA and SQIVND (reference sequence). Trimming stripped 9 bases from V and 0 bases from J, with 17 bases between. This CDR3 comprises 15 residues. CDR3 nucleotide sequence: TGTGCCAGCGTCGATGGAGGAACTACTAACTATGGCTACACCTTC. Protein: CASVDGGTTNYGYTF.

The chain couples TRBV30 to TRBJ1-2, with no clear D. The V gene lost 5 bases and the J gene lost 5 bases, with 12 bases spanning the gap. The CDR3 is 12 residues long. Per the germline V gene, CDR1 is GTSNPN and CDR2 is SVGIG (reference sequence). CDR3 loop: CAWAARIYGYTF. The CDR3 DNA reads as TGTGCCTGGGCCGCTAGGATTTATGGCTACACCTTC. Full variable domain (remainder filled in from reference TRBV30 and TRBJ1-2): SQTIHQWPATLVQPVGSPLSLECTVEGTSNPNLYWYRQAAGRGLQLLFYSVGIGQISSEVPQNLSASRPQDRQFILSSKKLLLSDSGFYLCAWAARIYGYTFGSGTRLTVV.

The chain is built from TRBV6-2 or TRBV6-3 and TRBJ1-5; TRBD1 matches at 7 bases. V was clipped by 5 bases and J by 1 base; unmatched bases: 8. The CDR3 spans 16 residues. The germline V gene encodes CDR1 MNHEY and CDR2 SVGEGT. CDR3 nucleotides: TGTGCCAGCAGTGACCTGGACAGGAGAAGCAATCAGCCCCAGCATTTT. Translated, it gives CASSDLDRRSNQPQHF.

The V and J genes are TRBV3-1 (or the pseudogene TRBV3-2) and TRBJ2-6, with D perhaps TRBD1 (6 bases). The V end was cut by 6 bases, the J end by 0 bases, with 9 bases between. The CDR3 covers 15 residues. Germline V gene lookup returns CDR1 LGHDT and CDR2 YNNKEL (reference sequence). The CDR3 here is CASRGHSSGANVLTF. DNA of the CDR3: TGTGCCAGCAGGGGACACAGCTCTGGGGCCAACGTCCTGACTTTC.

The chain recombines TRBV10-3 with TRBJ2-1; 12 nucleotides match TRBD2. CDR1 and CDR2 from the germline V gene are ENHRY and SYGVKD. V was clipped by 6 bases and J by 6 bases; unmatched bases: 6. CDR3 size: 15 residues. In DNA, the CDR3 is TGTGCCATCAGCAAACTAGCGGGAGGTAGCAATGAGCAGTTCTTC. Its protein is CAISKLAGGSNEQFF.

The rearrangement uses TRBV6-5 and TRBJ2-3; D possibly corresponds to TRBD2 (6 bases). The CDR3 has 15 residues. V was pared by 6 bases and J by 8 bases, with 21 bases between. Germline loops: CDR1 MNHEY, CDR2 SVGAGI. This CDR3 reads CASSNEGLAVGTQYF. The CDR3 DNA sequence: TGTGCCAGCAGCAACGAGGGACTTGCCGTAGGTACGCAGTATTTT.

This chain links TRBV27 with TRBJ1-6, with a weak D call TRBD1 (5 bases). This CDR3 contains 17 residues. V dropped 3 bases and J dropped 7 bases, with 19 bases sitting between them. Germline V gene data show CDR1 as MNHEY and CDR2 as SMNVEV (reference sequence). The CDR3 region is CASSLTTGGSWNSPLHF. CDR3 DNA sequence: TGTGCCAGCAGTTTGACGACGGGGGGAAGTTGGAATTCACCCCTCCACTTT.